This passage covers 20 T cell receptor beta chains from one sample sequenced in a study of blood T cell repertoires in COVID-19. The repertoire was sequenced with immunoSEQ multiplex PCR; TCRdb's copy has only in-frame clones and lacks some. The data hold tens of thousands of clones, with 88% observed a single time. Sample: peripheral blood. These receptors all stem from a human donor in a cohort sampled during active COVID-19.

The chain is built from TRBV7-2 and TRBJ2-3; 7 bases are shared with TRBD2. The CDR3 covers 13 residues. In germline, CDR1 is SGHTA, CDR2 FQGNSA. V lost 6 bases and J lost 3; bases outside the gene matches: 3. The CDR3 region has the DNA TGTGCCAGCAGAAGCGGGATGACAGATACGCAGTATTTT. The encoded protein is CASRSGMTDTQYF.

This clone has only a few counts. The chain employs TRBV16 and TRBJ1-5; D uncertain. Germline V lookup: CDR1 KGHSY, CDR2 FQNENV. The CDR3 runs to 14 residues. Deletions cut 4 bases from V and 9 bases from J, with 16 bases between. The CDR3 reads CASSLLAGARPQHF. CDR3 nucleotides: TGTGCCAGCAGCCTACTGGCGGGAGCTCGGCCCCAGCATTTT.

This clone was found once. CDR3 loop: CASSSKGEKLFF. DNA of the CDR3: TGTGCCAGCAGCTCTAAGGGGGAAAAACTGTTTTTT. The chain is built from TRBV11-3 and TRBJ1-4, with a possible D match to TRBD1 (5 bases). Per germline, CDR1 SGHNT and CDR2 YENEEA. The V gene lost 4 bases and the J gene lost 8 bases, with 8 bases spanning the gap. The CDR3 covers 12 residues.

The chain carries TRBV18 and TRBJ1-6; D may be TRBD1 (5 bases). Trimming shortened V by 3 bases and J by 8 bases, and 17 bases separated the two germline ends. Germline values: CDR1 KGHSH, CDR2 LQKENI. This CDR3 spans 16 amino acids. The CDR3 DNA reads TGTGCCAGCTCACCCGTGGGGGGGTCAAGTGATTCACCCCTCCACTTT. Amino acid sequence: CASSPVGGSSDSPLHF.

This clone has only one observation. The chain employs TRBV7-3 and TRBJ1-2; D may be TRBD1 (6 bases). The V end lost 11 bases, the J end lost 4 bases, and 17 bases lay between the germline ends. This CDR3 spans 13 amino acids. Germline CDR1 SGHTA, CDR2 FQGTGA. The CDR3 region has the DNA TGTGCCGGAATCAAACAGGGAATCTATGGCTACACCTTC. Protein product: CAGIKQGIYGYTF.

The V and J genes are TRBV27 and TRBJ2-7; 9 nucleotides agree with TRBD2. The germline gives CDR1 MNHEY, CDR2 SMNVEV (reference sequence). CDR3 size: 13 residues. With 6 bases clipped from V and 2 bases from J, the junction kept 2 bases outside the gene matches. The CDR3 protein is CASRLAGPYEQYF. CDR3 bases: TGTGCCAGCAGACTAGCGGGTCCCTACGAGCAGTACTTC.

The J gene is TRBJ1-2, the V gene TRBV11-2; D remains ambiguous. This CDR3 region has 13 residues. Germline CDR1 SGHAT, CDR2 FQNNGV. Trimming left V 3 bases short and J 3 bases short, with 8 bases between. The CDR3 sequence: CASSLTGYYGYTF. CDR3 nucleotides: TGTGCCAGCAGCTTGACGGGATACTATGGCTACACCTTC. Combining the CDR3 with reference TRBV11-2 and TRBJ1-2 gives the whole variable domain EAGVAQSPRYKIIEKRQSVAFWCNPISGHATLYWYQQILGQGPKLLIQFQNNGVVDDSQLPKDRFSAERLKGVDSTLKIQPAKLEDSAVYLCASSLTGYYGYTFGSGTRLTVV.

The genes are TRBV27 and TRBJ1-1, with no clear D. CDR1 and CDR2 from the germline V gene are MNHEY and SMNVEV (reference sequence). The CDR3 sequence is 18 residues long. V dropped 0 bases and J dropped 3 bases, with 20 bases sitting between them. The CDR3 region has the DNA TGTGCCAGCAGTTTATCGATCGCAGGCGGGGAAATTTACACTGAAGCTTTCTTT. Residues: CASSLSIAGGEIYTEAFF.

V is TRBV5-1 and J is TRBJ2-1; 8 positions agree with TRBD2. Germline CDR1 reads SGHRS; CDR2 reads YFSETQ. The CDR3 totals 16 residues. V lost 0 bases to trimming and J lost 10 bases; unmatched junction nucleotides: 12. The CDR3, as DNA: TGCGCCAGCAGCTTGGTGCCCGGGACTAGTCTCCCGGAGCAGTTCTTC. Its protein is CASSLVPGTSLPEQFF. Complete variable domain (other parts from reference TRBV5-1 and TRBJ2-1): KAGVTQTPRYLIKTRGQQVTLSCSPISGHRSVSWYQQTPGQGLQFLFEYFSETQRNKGNFPGRFSGRQFSNSRSEMNVSTLELGDSALYLCASSLVPGTSLPEQFFGPGTRLTVL.

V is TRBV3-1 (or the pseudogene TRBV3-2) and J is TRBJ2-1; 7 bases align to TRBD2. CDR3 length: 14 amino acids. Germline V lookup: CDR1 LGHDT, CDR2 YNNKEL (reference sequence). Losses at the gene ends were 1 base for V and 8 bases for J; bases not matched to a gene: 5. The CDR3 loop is CASSQVGAGDEQFF. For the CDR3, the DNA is TGTGCCAGCAGCCAAGTCGGGGCGGGAGATGAGCAGTTCTTC.

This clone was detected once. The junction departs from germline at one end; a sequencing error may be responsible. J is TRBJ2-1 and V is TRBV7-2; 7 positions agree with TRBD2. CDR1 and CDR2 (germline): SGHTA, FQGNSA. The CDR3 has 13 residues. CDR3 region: CASSLAEYNEQFF. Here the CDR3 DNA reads TGTGCCAGCAGCCTAGCGGAGTACAATGAGCAGTTCTTC.

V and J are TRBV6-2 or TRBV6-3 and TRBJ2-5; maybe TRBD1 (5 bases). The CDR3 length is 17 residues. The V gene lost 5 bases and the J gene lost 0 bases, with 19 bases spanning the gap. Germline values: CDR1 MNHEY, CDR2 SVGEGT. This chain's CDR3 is CASSPHPTSGNQETQYF. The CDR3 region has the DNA TGTGCCAGCAGTCCACACCCCACATCAGGGAACCAAGAGACCCAGTACTTC.

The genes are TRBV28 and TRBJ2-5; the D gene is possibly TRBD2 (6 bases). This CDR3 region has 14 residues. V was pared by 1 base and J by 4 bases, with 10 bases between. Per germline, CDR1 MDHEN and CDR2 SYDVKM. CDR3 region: CASSLYRGRETQYF. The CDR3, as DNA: TGTGCCAGCAGTTTATATCGGGGGAGAGAGACCCAGTACTTC.

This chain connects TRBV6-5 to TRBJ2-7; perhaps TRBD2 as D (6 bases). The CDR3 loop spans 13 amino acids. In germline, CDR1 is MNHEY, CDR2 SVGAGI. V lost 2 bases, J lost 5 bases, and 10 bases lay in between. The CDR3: CASSYRLANEQYF. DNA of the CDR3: TGTGCCAGCAGTTACAGGCTAGCGAACGAGCAGTACTTC.

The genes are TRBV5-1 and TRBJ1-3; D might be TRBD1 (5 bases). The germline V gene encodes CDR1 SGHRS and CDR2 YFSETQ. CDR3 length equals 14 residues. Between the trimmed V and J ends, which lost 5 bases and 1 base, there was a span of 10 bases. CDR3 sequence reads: CASRPGLSGNTIYF. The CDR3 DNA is TGCGCCAGCAGACCAGGGTTATCTGGAAACACCATATATTTT. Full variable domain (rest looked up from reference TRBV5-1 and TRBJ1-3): KAGVTQTPRYLIKTRGQQVTLSCSPISGHRSVSWYQQTPGQGLQFLFEYFSETQRNKGNFPGRFSGRQFSNSRSEMNVSTLELGDSALYLCASRPGLSGNTIYFGEGSWLTVV.

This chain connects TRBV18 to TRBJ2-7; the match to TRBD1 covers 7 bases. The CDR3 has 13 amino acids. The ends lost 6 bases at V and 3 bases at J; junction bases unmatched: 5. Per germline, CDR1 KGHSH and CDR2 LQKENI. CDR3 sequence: CASSTGLDYEQYF. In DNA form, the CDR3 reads TGTGCCAGCTCGACAGGGTTGGACTACGAGCAGTACTTC.

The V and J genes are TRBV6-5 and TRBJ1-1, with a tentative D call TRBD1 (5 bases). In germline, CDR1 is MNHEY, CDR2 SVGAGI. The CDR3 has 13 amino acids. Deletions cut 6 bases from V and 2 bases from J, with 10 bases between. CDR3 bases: TGTGCCAGCAGGCGGGGGACTAACACTGAAGCTTTCTTT. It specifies CASRRGTNTEAFF.

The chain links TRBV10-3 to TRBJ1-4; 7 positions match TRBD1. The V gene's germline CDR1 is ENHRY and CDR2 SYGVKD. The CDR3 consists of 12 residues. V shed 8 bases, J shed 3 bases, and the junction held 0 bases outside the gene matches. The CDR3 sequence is CAIGTANEKLFF. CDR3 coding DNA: TGTGCCATCGGGACAGCTAATGAAAAACTGTTTTTT.

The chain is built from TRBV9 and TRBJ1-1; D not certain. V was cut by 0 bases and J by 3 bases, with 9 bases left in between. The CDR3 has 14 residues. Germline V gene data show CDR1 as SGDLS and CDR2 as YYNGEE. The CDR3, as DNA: TGTGCCAGCAGCGTAGCTTCTATTGACACTGAAGCTTTCTTT. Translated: CASSVASIDTEAFF.

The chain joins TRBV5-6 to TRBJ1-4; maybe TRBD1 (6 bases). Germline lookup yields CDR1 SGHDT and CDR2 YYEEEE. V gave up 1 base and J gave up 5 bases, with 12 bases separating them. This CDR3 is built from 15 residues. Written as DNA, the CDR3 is TGTGCCAGCAGCTTGTGGGACAACCCCAATGAAAAACTGTTTTTT. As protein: CASSLWDNPNEKLFF.